Presented here are 30 T cell receptor beta chains from one specimen sequenced in a study of T cell responses to AZD1222 COVID-19 vaccine. Assay: immunoSEQ multiplex PCR; the TCRdb copy retains only in-frame clones and omits some. The sample lists more than 75,000 clones, about 92% occurring once. The specimen was peripheral blood, collected on day 0 of AZD1222 vaccination. These receptors were taken from an adult in good health.

The sample holds a few counts of this clone. V usage is TRBV3-1 (or the pseudogene TRBV3-2) and J usage is TRBJ2-1; TRBD2 matches 13 bases. The CDR3 covers 15 residues. Trimming removed 2 bases from V and 6 bases from J; junction bases left unmatched: 1. Germline loops: CDR1 LGHDT, CDR2 YNNKEL (reference sequence). The CDR3 DNA follows: TGTGCCAGCAGCCAATGGACTAGCGGGAGCAATGAGCAGTTCTTC. Encoded protein: CASSQWTSGSNEQFF.

The genes are TRBV7-9 and TRBJ2-3, with 12 bases matching TRBD2. This CDR3 spans 15 amino acids. From germline, CDR1 is SEHNR and CDR2 FQNEAQ (reference sequence). V trimming: 5 bases; J trimming: 4 bases; junction bases outside the gene matches: 4. The DNA for the CDR3 is TGTGCCAGCAGCCAGACTAGCGGGAGTCCAGATACGCAGTATTTT. The encoded protein is CASSQTSGSPDTQYF.

The rearrangement uses TRBV2 and TRBJ1-6; D remains ambiguous. Deletions cut 4 bases from V and 10 bases from J, with 5 bases between. This CDR3 has 11 amino acids. Germline CDR1 and CDR2: SNHLY and FYNNEI. CDR3 sequence reads: CASSVGSPLHF. The CDR3 nucleotides are TGTGCCAGCAGTGTGGGATCACCCCTCCACTTT.

The CDR3 DNA is TGTGCCAGCAGCATAAGGTGGGATACGCAGTATTTT. The encoded protein is CASSIRWDTQYF. The chain recombines TRBV7-2 with TRBJ2-3, with D unresolved. V lost 5 bases, J lost 6 bases, and 9 bases lay in between. This CDR3 contains 12 residues. The V gene's germline CDR1 is SGHTA and CDR2 FQGNSA.

This clone was observed a single time. The rearrangement uses TRBV28 and TRBJ2-5, with 7 bases lining up with TRBD2. The CDR3 extends over 14 amino acids. Unmatched junction bases numbered 11, after V lost 8 bases and J lost 5 bases. The V gene's germline CDR1 is MDHEN and CDR2 SYDVKM. The CDR3, as DNA: TGTGCCAGCGGCCCCGGGGAGGGGAGGGAGACCCAGTACTTC. This sequence encodes CASGPGEGRETQYF.

This clone was recorded once. The chain carries TRBV19 and TRBJ2-2, with 16 bases identical to TRBD2. Germline loops: CDR1 LNHDA, CDR2 SQIVND (reference sequence). Losses at the gene ends were 3 bases for V and 7 bases for J; bases not matched to a gene: 2. The CDR3 is made up of 16 amino acids. The DNA for the CDR3 is TGTGCCAGTAGTATGGGACTAGCGGGAGGGGTCGGGGAGCTGTTTTTT. Translating it yields CASSMGLAGGVGELFF. Full variable domain (rest looked up from reference TRBV19 and TRBJ2-2): DGGITQSPKYLFRKEGQNVTLSCEQNLNHDAMYWYRQDPGQGLRLIYYSQIVNDFQKGDIAEGYSVSREKKESFPLTVTSAQKNPTAFYLCASSMGLAGGVGELFFGEGSRLTVL.

The rearrangement uses TRBV28 and TRBJ2-7; 8 bases fit TRBD2. CDR3 length equals 15 residues. Germline CDR1 MDHEN, CDR2 SYDVKM. V lost 4 bases and J lost 0; bases outside the gene matches: 5. The CDR3 protein is CASSSGGGPSYEQYF. CDR3 coding DNA: TGTGCCAGCAGTTCCGGGGGGGGGCCCTCCTACGAGCAGTACTTC.

The chain couples TRBV5-1 to TRBJ2-7, with 8 bases fitting TRBD1. After removal of 3 bases from V and 5 bases from J, the junction contained 4 bases not matched to a gene. Per germline, CDR1 SGHRS and CDR2 YFSETQ. The CDR3 runs 13 residues. The CDR3 DNA sequence: TGCGCCAGCAGCTCGGACAGGGCCCACGAGCAGTACTTC. This encodes CASSSDRAHEQYF. Complete variable domain (other parts from reference TRBV5-1 and TRBJ2-7): KAGVTQTPRYLIKTRGQQVTLSCSPISGHRSVSWYQQTPGQGLQFLFEYFSETQRNKGNFPGRFSGRQFSNSRSEMNVSTLELGDSALYLCASSSDRAHEQYFGPGTRLTVT.

This clone showed up just once. V is TRBV5-5 and J is TRBJ2-7; 9 bases fit TRBD1. Germline V CDR1 and CDR2: SGHKS, YYEKEE (reference sequence). This CDR3 is 15 amino acids long. J lost 1 base, V lost 0 bases, and 2 bases had no gene match. The DNA of the CDR3 is TGTGCCAGCAGCTTGGGGACAGGGGTATCCTACGAGCAGTACTTC. Its translation is CASSLGTGVSYEQYF.

The chain links TRBV5-4 to TRBJ2-1; the D is unclear. Germline V gives CDR1 SGHNT, CDR2 YYREEE (reference sequence). Trimming took off 2 bases at V and 7 bases at J, with 7 bases between the two ends. The CDR3 is 12 amino acids. CDR3 DNA sequence: TGTGCCAGCAGCTTCTCATTTAATGAGCAGTTCTTC. This gives the protein CASSFSFNEQFF.

The rearrangement links TRBV2 to TRBJ1-4, with no clear D. Trimming pared 3 bases from V and 7 bases from J, leaving 6 bases between. Germline V gives CDR1 SNHLY, CDR2 FYNNEI. CDR3 length: 12 residues. This chain's CDR3 is CASSDSGEKLFF. CDR3 in DNA: TGTGCCAGCAGTGATTCTGGTGAAAAACTGTTTTTT.

In this sample, this clone turned up a few times. CDR3 coding DNA: TGTGCCAGCAGTGAGTGGCCTACGAACACCGGGGAGCTGTTTTTT. Its translation is CASSEWPTNTGELFF. The V and J genes are TRBV6-4 and TRBJ2-2; D not certain. CDR1 is MRHNA, CDR2 SNTAGT, per germline. This CDR3 comprises 15 residues. Trimming stripped 3 bases from V and 0 bases from J, with 8 bases between.

The chain carries TRBV28 and TRBJ1-5; 9 positions agree with TRBD1. V lost 3 bases to trimming and J lost 7 bases; unmatched junction nucleotides: 7. The germline CDR1 and CDR2 sequences are MDHEN and SYDVKM. The CDR3 is made up of 15 amino acids. CDR3 bases: TGTGCCAGCAGTTTCGGGGGACAGGGACGCCAGCCCCAGCATTTT. It translates to CASSFGGQGRQPQHF.

The CDR3 DNA is TGTGCCAGCAGTGAAGGGACACCTTACGAGCAGTACTTC. Its protein product is CASSEGTPYEQYF. The V and J genes are TRBV28 and TRBJ2-7; D is perhaps TRBD1 (6 bases). The ends were cut back, 5 bases at V and 4 bases at J, with 12 bases in the middle. This CDR3 is built from 13 residues. Germline loops: CDR1 MDHEN, CDR2 SYDVKM.

The genes are TRBV6-1 and TRBJ2-7; 7 bases match TRBD2. The J segment lost 4 bases and the V segment lost 2 bases, leaving 8 bases of the junction unmatched. This CDR3 has 15 residues. Germline loops: CDR1 MNHNS, CDR2 SASEGT. CDR3 residues: CASSEFGGTTYEQYF. CDR3 coding DNA: TGTGCCAGCAGTGAATTTGGCGGGACTACTTACGAGCAGTACTTC.

This chain connects TRBV7-2 to TRBJ2-1; a weak D match, TRBD2 (5 bases). V lost 5 bases and J 0 bases, leaving 11 bases between the germline ends. There are 15 residues in the CDR3. Germline CDR1 SGHTA, CDR2 FQGNSA. CDR3 sequence (DNA): TGTGCCAGCAGCATCTGGACTTACTCCTACAATGAGCAGTTCTTC. Translated: CASSIWTYSYNEQFF.

This clone was seen a few times. V gene TRBV7-3 combines with J gene TRBJ1-4; D is possibly TRBD1 (5 bases). Trimming left V 0 bases short and J 0 bases short, with 11 bases between. The CDR3 has 17 amino acids. Germline values: CDR1 SGHTA, CDR2 FQGTGA. CDR3 amino acids: CASSLTGGDATNEKLFF. CDR3 DNA: TGTGCCAGCAGCTTAACCGGGGGGGATGCAACTAATGAAAAACTGTTTTTT.

V gene TRBV5-1 combines with J gene TRBJ2-1, with D hard to call. In germline, CDR1 is SGHRS, CDR2 YFSETQ. V lost 3 bases and J 6 bases, leaving 13 bases between the germline ends. CDR3 length equals 14 residues. The CDR3 spells CASSSRTDSNEQFF. In nucleotides, the CDR3 is TGCGCCAGCAGCTCGCGGACCGACTCCAATGAGCAGTTCTTC.

This chain connects TRBV9 to TRBJ1-6; D not certain. The CDR3 runs 12 residues. Germline V gives CDR1 SGDLS, CDR2 YYNGEE. The V and J ends lost 0 bases and 9 bases respectively, with 4 bases between them. The CDR3 region is CASSVGRSPLHF. CDR3 nucleotides: TGTGCCAGCAGCGTAGGGCGTTCACCCCTCCACTTT. Based on the CDR3 plus reference TRBV9 and TRBJ1-6, the full variable domain is DSGVTQTPKHLITATGQRVTLRCSPRSGDLSVYWYQQSLDQGLQFLIQYYNGEERAKGNILERFSAQQFPDLHSELNLSSLELGDSALYFCASSVGRSPLHFGNGTRLTVT.

The chain employs TRBV24-1 and TRBJ2-1; no clear D. With 0 bases removed from V and 5 bases from J, the gap between germline ends came to 7 bases. The CDR3 contains 14 residues. Germline assignment: CDR1 KGHDR and CDR2 SFDVKD. CDR3: CATSDLVSDNEQFF. The CDR3 DNA follows: TGTGCCACCAGTGATTTGGTCTCAGACAATGAGCAGTTCTTC.

The V gene is TRBV28, the J gene TRBJ1-2, with D tentatively TRBD1 (5 bases). Germline CDR1 MDHEN, CDR2 SYDVKM. The ends were cut back, 6 bases at V and 4 bases at J, with 18 bases in the middle. The CDR3 is 15 amino acids. The CDR3 region is CASRVSGTAIYGYTF. The CDR3 nucleotides read TGTGCCAGCAGGGTATCCGGGACGGCGATCTATGGCTACACCTTC.

V is TRBV19 and J is TRBJ2-1, with TRBD1 matching 10 bases. The V gene's germline CDR1 is LNHDA and CDR2 SQIVND (reference sequence). The CDR3 covers 16 residues. The V segment lost 3 bases and the J segment 10 bases; nucleotides outside the gene matches: 12. The CDR3 reads CASSIRTGGPQGEQFF. The CDR3, as DNA: TGTGCCAGTAGTATCAGGACAGGGGGGCCCCAGGGGGAGCAGTTCTTC. Looking up the rest from reference TRBV19 and TRBJ2-1 gives the full variable domain: DGGITQSPKYLFRKEGQNVTLSCEQNLNHDAMYWYRQDPGQGLRLIYYSQIVNDFQKGDIAEGYSVSREKKESFPLTVTSAQKNPTAFYLCASSIRTGGPQGEQFFGPGTRLTVL.

This rearrangement joins TRBV4-2 to TRBJ1-2; 8 nucleotides match TRBD1. The CDR3 consists of 16 residues. The trim removed 4 bases at V and 8 bases at J, leaving 15 bases unmatched. Looked up from germline, CDR1 is LGHNA and CDR2 is YNFKEQ. CDR3 sequence: CASSPLGDRLEGGYTF. CDR3 nucleotide sequence: TGTGCCAGCAGCCCACTCGGGGACAGGCTCGAGGGGGGCTACACCTTC.

The V and J genes are TRBV11-2 and TRBJ2-7; 8 bases match TRBD2. Losses at the gene ends were 4 bases for V and 1 base for J; bases not matched to a gene: 12. The CDR3 covers 17 residues. Germline V CDR1 and CDR2: SGHAT, FQNNGV. CDR3 nucleotides: TGTGCCAGCAGCTCGGGTTGGATTAGCGGGATGTCCTACGAGCAGTACTTC. It encodes CASSSGWISGMSYEQYF.

The J gene is TRBJ1-1, the V gene TRBV28, with D perhaps matching TRBD1 (5 bases). V was cut by 5 bases and J by 1 base, with 14 bases left in between. This CDR3 is built from 15 residues. Looked up from germline, CDR1 is MDHEN and CDR2 is SYDVKM. CDR3 bases: TGTGCCAGCAGTGACTCCGGGACCGGGAACACTGAAGCTTTCTTT. Its protein is CASSDSGTGNTEAFF.

The rearrangement links TRBV6-6 to TRBJ2-2; D unclear. The length of the CDR3 is 14 residues. Germline CDR1 reads MNHNY; CDR2 reads SVGAGI (reference sequence). The V and J ends lost 6 bases and 7 bases respectively, with 15 bases between them. The CDR3 DNA sequence: TGTGCCAGCAGCCTATGGACCTTTAGCGGGGAGCTGTTTTTT. Its protein is CASSLWTFSGELFF.

The gene calls are TRBV5-1 and TRBJ2-2, with D possibly being TRBD2 (6 bases). Germline V gene lookup returns CDR1 SGHRS and CDR2 YFSETQ. V was trimmed by 0 bases and J by 1 base, leaving 13 bases between them. The CDR3 spans 17 residues. The CDR3 is CASSLARWRENTGELFF. The CDR3 coding sequence is TGCGCCAGCAGCTTGGCCCGTTGGCGGGAGAACACCGGGGAGCTGTTTTTT. Complete variable domain (other parts from reference TRBV5-1 and TRBJ2-2): KAGVTQTPRYLIKTRGQQVTLSCSPISGHRSVSWYQQTPGQGLQFLFEYFSETQRNKGNFPGRFSGRQFSNSRSEMNVSTLELGDSALYLCASSLARWRENTGELFFGEGSRLTVL.

The rearrangement joins TRBV18 to TRBJ2-5, with 8 bases fitting TRBD1. CDR3 length: 15 amino acids. J gave up 4 bases and V 5 bases, and 9 bases lay outside the gene matches. Per the germline V gene, CDR1 is KGHSH and CDR2 is LQKENI. The CDR3 sequence is CASSTRTGWGETQYF. The CDR3 nucleotides read TGTGCCAGCTCAACTCGGACAGGGTGGGGAGAGACCCAGTACTTC.

The V call is TRBV2, the J call TRBJ2-2; 9 nucleotides align to TRBD2. Germline V CDR1 and CDR2: SNHLY, FYNNEI. The CDR3 extends over 15 amino acids. J gave up 3 bases and V 6 bases, and 5 bases lay outside the gene matches. The CDR3 DNA follows: TGTGCCAGCAGCCCCGGGACTAGCCACACCGGGGAGCTGTTTTTT. Translating gives CASSPGTSHTGELFF.

V gene TRBV11-3 combines with J gene TRBJ2-1; D unresolved. This CDR3 spans 14 amino acids. Germline-derived CDR1 and CDR2 are SGHNT and YENEEA. V lost 0 bases to trimming and J lost 8 bases, with 11 bases between them. CDR3 nucleotides: TGTGCCAGCAGCTTAGATACCAGCGTAGATGAGCAGTTCTTC. Its translation is CASSLDTSVDEQFF.